This T cell receptor (beta chain) is from a study of blood T cell repertoires in COVID-19. For the study at large: The United States, Italy and Spain were the sources of the acute and convalescent COVID-19 samples. Sources were T cells, B-cell-depleted T cells, or PBMCs; the material itself was cDNA or gDNA.

This table comes from immunoSEQ multiplex PCR, and its TCRdb copy is limited to in-frame clones, with some not included. This table holds 180,000 or so clones, around 85% found once. The TCR originated in a man aged 55-75 years with acute or convalescent COVID-19. Sequencing was carried out using peripheral blood.

CDR3 DNA: TGTGCCAGCAGCTTAGCCCCCCCTAGCGGAGGCAATGAGCAGTTCTTC. Translating gives CASSLAPPSGGNEQFF. This chain joins TRBV7-2 and TRBJ2-1, with 7 bases matching TRBD2. Germline V gene lookup returns CDR1 SGHTA and CDR2 FQGNSA. V was clipped by 0 bases and J by 6 bases; unmatched bases: 8. The CDR3 has 16 amino acids. The whole variable domain, filled in from reference TRBV7-2 and TRBJ2-1, reads GAGVSQSPSNKVTEKGKDVELRCDPISGHTALYWYRQSLGQGLEFLIYFQGNSAPDKSGLPSDRFSAERTGGSVSTLTIQRTQQEDSAVYLCASSLAPPSGGNEQFFGPGTRLTVL.